This T cell receptor beta chain appears in the sequencing data of a study of beta chain features in type 1 diabetes. Study-level information: Across all samples, some 110 million sorted cells were examined. Study-wide findings and caveats: PCR might favor shorter templates, equally in patients and controls. All four CD4+ subsets from Type 1 diabetes patients carried moderately but significantly shorter TCRB CDR3s.

As concerns this clone: Its matching antigen is unknown.

Sequenced material consisted of expressed TCRB transcripts (all of the isolated RNA was reverse transcribed). Sequencing was performed with immunoSEQ multiplex PCR; in TCRdb, only in-frame clones are kept and a portion is missing. The table records 310,000 or so clones, approximately 11% of them present only once. This CDR3 is built from 15 residues. Germline CDR1 SGHVS, CDR2 FQNEAQ. J gave up 5 bases and V 5 bases, and 11 bases lay outside the gene matches. The sequencing sample was made of naive CD4+ T cells from blood. This clonotype was obtained from a woman aged 25 to 39 in good health. The V and J genes are TRBV7-8 and TRBJ2-7; 8 bases map to TRBD2. The CDR3 coding sequence is TGTGCCAGCAGCCCACTCTTTCGGGAGGGGAACGAGCAGTACTTC. Its translation: CASSPLFREGNEQYF.